Listed here is a single T cell receptor beta chain. The data belong to a study of T cell changes during pregnancy in multiple sclerosis. Assay used: immunoSEQ multiplex PCR; TCRdb lists only in-frame clones, some missing. The sample contains tens of thousands of clones, just over 90% of which appear only once. Germline V gene sequence: CDR1 SGHNT, CDR2 YYREEE (reference sequence). J gave up 3 bases and V 4 bases, and 13 bases lay outside the gene matches. CDR3 length: 16 amino acids. The sample in question was peripheral blood, obtained in the second trimester of pregnancy. This clonotype was obtained from a female donor with multiple sclerosis, enrolled in a pregnancy study. The chain links TRBV5-4 to TRBJ2-7, with 7 nucleotides matching TRBD1. CDR3: CASSQNPDRLVYEQYF. The CDR3 DNA reads TGTGCCAGCAGCCAGAACCCGGACAGGTTAGTCTACGAGCAGTACTTC.